This T cell receptor (beta chain) stems from a study of blood T cell repertoires in COVID-19. Overall study: Whether acute or convalescent, the COVID-19 samples came from the United States, Italy and Spain. T cells, B-cell-depleted T cells, or PBMCs provided the cDNA or gDNA that served as material.

Trimming shortened V by 2 bases and J by 2 bases, and 13 bases separated the two germline ends. Per germline, CDR1 GTSNPN and CDR2 SVGIG (reference sequence). CDR3 length: 14 amino acids. Original processing methods: Amplification from reference gene primers served as the basis for estimated nucleated cell counts. The protocol was immunoSEQ multiplex PCR, while the TCRdb copy is restricted to in-frame clones and leaves out a portion. V and J calls and clone size are as listed in that table; D and trimming were resolved from the DNA. The data show about 73,000 clones, roughly 80% seen once. V gene TRBV30 combines with J gene TRBJ2-7, with D possibly TRBD1 on 5 matching bases. The TCR sequence derives from a woman in her fifties or sixties with acute or convalescent COVID-19. The sample taken for sequencing was peripheral blood. CDR3 sequence: CAWSIGQGPYEQYF. The CDR3 DNA reads TGTGCCTGGAGTATTGGGCAGGGTCCCTACGAGCAGTACTTC. The entire variable domain, with the rest obtained from reference TRBV30 and TRBJ2-7, is as follows: SQTIHQWPATLVQPVGSPLSLECTVEGTSNPNLYWYRQAAGRGLQLLFYSVGIGQISSEVPQNLSASRPQDRQFILSSKKLLLSDSGFYLCAWSIGQGPYEQYFGPGTRLTVT.